This is a list of T cell receptor beta chains from one sample in a study of blood T cells in healthy people across ages. TCRdb recomputed calls from the 5' RACE reads with MiXCR, one row per CDR3 protein. The sample contains 450,000 to 700,000 distinct CDR3 sequences, 27% of which appear only once. The sequenced sample consisted of blood. The source is a woman in her seventies in good health. Each CDR3 is given with its conserved first and last residue. The order of the fields is clone size, V gene, D gene, J gene, CDR3 DNA, CDR3 protein. D genes are given only for firm matches. Only part of the rows carry a size: once, few, many, or a class if the clone is expanded.

-	TRBV27	-	TRBJ1-6	TGTGCCAGCCGTCCTCCGAGCTCCTATAATTCACCCCTCCACTTT	CASRPPSSYNSPLHF
-	TRBV11-3	-	TRBJ1-4	TGTGCCAGCAGCTTATACGGCTCGCAGGGGAGGGATGAGAAACTGTTTTTT	CASSLYGSQGRDEKLFF
once	TRBV29-1	TRBD1	TRBJ1-1	TGCAGCGCCCTGACCGAGGGGGCCCTAACTTTGGCTTTCTTT	CSALTEGALTLAFF
few	TRBV20-1	TRBD1	TRBJ1-5	TGCAGTGCTAGAGGGACAGGGACTCAGCCCCAGCATTTT	CSARGTGTQPQHF
-	TRBV6-6	TRBD2	TRBJ2-1	TGTGCCAGCAGTCGCGGGACTAGCGGTTACAATGAGCAGTTCTTC	CASSRGTSGYNEQFF
few	TRBV20-1	-	TRBJ2-2	TGCAGTGCTAGAGACCGACTAGAAGGCACCGGGGAGCTGTTTTTT	CSARDRLEGTGELFF
few	TRBV12-3/TRBV12-4	-	TRBJ2-7	TGTGCCAGCAGTTTGGGGATGGCAGGGCGATTCTCCTACGAGCAGTACTTC	CASSLGMAGRFSYEQYF
few	TRBV7-2	-	TRBJ2-4	TGTGCCAGCAGCCCCCGATCCGGGCAGGAAAACATTCAGTACTTC	CASSPRSGQENIQYF
-	TRBV5-1	TRBD1	TRBJ2-1	TGCGCCAGCAGCCGGATCGACAGGGACAATGAGCAGTTCTTC	CASSRIDRDNEQFF
-	TRBV5-1	-	TRBJ2-7	TGCGCCAGCAGCTTATCGGGTCTTGATTCCTACGAGCAGTACTTC	CASSLSGLDSYEQYF
-	TRBV7-7	-	TRBJ1-3	TGTGCCAGCAGCTCCAGGAGGAGTACTGGAAACACCATATATTTT	CASSSRRSTGNTIYF
-	TRBV19	TRBD1	TRBJ2-1	TGTGCCAGTAGTATCAACAGGGGGGATGAGCAGTTCTTC	CASSINRGDEQFF
few	TRBV29-1	-	TRBJ2-6	TGCAGCGTTGATCCGACTGGGGCCAACGTCCTGACTTTC	CSVDPTGANVLTF